This T cell receptor beta chain was identified in a study of blood T cells in healthy people across ages. Combining a sample-barcoded 5' primer with a J-beta primer mix, a second PCR ran for roughly 6 to 12 cycles. TCRdb reanalysed the 5' RACE reads using MiXCR and keeps one entry per CDR3 protein. The sample comprises roughly 800,000 distinct CDR3 sequences, 58% of which are singletons, and about 20% rests with the top ten. This CDR3 has 17 residues. The V gene's germline CDR1 is MDHEN and CDR2 SYDVKM. With respect to this clonotype: The junction and the germline gene differ at one end; a read error may be behind it.

The rearrangement uses TRBV28 and TRBJ2-3; D is undetermined. The receptor's source is a man aged 30-40 years in good health. The sample was blood. The CDR3 sequence: CASSSVADPGSTDTQSF. CDR3 nucleotide sequence: TGTGCCAGCAGTTCGGTTGCGGACCCGGGTAGCACAGATACGCAGTCTTTT.